This entry lists 31 T cell receptor beta chains sequenced from one sample in a study of response to subunit inactivated influenza vaccine. TCRdb analysed the RT-PCR reads with MiXCR anew, one entry per CDR3 protein. The sample carries about 650,000 distinct CDR3 sequences, approximately 14% recorded once. Sample: PBMCs from blood, taken roughly 12 days after vaccination. These receptors were obtained from a man between 45 and 60 years old who received an inactivated influenza vaccine.

This clonotype has only a few counts. The chain recombines TRBV5-1 with TRBJ2-7; the D gene could be TRBD1 or TRBD2 (5 bases each). The germline V gene has CDR1 SGHRS and CDR2 YFSETQ. Trimming shortened V by 0 bases and J by 5 bases, and 12 bases separated the two germline ends. The CDR3 is 14 residues long. Here the CDR3 DNA reads TGCGCCAGCAGCTTGGAAGGGGATAGCGACGAGCAGTACTTC. Amino acids: CASSLEGDSDEQYF.

This chain uses TRBV28 with TRBJ2-3; D is undetermined. Germline values: CDR1 MDHEN, CDR2 SYDVKM. The CDR3 covers 12 residues. V lost 7 bases and J lost 2, with 7 bases in between. The CDR3 sequence: CASKQYTDTQYF. CDR3 DNA sequence: TGTGCCAGCAAACAGTACACAGATACGCAGTATTTT. The entire variable domain, with the rest obtained from reference TRBV28 and TRBJ2-3, is as follows: DVKVTQSSRYLVKRTGEKVFLECVQDMDHENMFWYRQDPGLGLRLIYFSYDVKMKEKGDIPEGYSVSREKKERFSLILESASTNQTSMYLCASKQYTDTQYFGPGTRLTVL.

This clonotype has just a few counts. J is TRBJ2-7 and V is TRBV7-6; either TRBD1 or TRBD2 may supply D (5 bases each). V lost 0 bases to trimming and J lost 3 bases, with 15 bases between them. Germline assignment: CDR1 SGHVS and CDR2 FNYEAQ. CDR3 size: 16 residues. In DNA form, the CDR3 reads TGTGCCAGCAGCTTAGCACCAAGGGGACGGCACTACGAGCAGTACTTC. Translating gives CASSLAPRGRHYEQYF.

J is TRBJ2-7 and V is TRBV27; tentative D call: TRBD1 (6 bases). The germline gives CDR1 MNHEY, CDR2 SMNVEV (reference sequence). CDR3 length equals 15 residues. Trimming removed 6 bases from V and 2 bases from J, with 17 bases in between. The CDR3 region is CASSLNRVSTYEQYF. The CDR3 region has the DNA TGTGCCAGCAGCCTGAACAGGGTTTCTACCTACGAGCAGTACTTC.

This chain links TRBV12-3 or TRBV12-4 with TRBJ1-1, with D uncertain. V was pared by 5 bases and J by 11 bases, with 21 bases between. The CDR3 loop spans 14 amino acids. CDR3 residues: CASSPLGLFKGAFF. The CDR3 nucleotides are TGTGCCAGCAGTCCTCTCGGACTCTTTAAAGGGGCTTTCTTT.

At least ten counts were recorded for this clonotype. The chain has TRBV6-1 and TRBJ2-2; no firm D call. V dropped 6 bases and J dropped 5 bases, with 10 bases sitting between them. CDR3 length: 13 amino acids. The germline V gene encodes CDR1 MNHNS and CDR2 SASEGT. CDR3 region: CASRVVWTGELFF. The CDR3 region has the DNA TGTGCCAGCAGGGTCGTGTGGACCGGGGAGCTGTTTTTT.

This clonotype was picked up a small number of times. J is TRBJ2-7 and V is TRBV20-1; D is perhaps TRBD1 (5 bases). V lost 6 bases to trimming and J lost 0 bases, with 15 bases between them. CDR3 length: 14 amino acids. CDR1 is DFQATT and CDR2 is SNEGSKA in the germline V gene (reference sequence). Here the CDR3 DNA reads TGCAGTGCGAAAGACAGCCCATCCTCCTACGAGCAGTACTTC. It codes for CSAKDSPSSYEQYF.

V is TRBV6-2 or TRBV6-3 and J is TRBJ1-5; no clear D. Trimming shortened V by 5 bases and J by 3 bases, and 11 bases separated the two germline ends. The CDR3 length is 14 residues. Per the germline V gene, CDR1 is MNHEY and CDR2 is SVGEGT. DNA of the CDR3: TGTGCCAGCAGTCCTTTAGCGGTCAATCAGCCCCAGCATTTT. Translated: CASSPLAVNQPQHF.

The V gene is TRBV29-1, the J gene TRBJ2-1; 16 bases line up with TRBD2. Germline CDR1 is SQVTM and CDR2 is ANQGSEA. V was pared by 4 bases and J by 8 bases, with 5 bases of the junction left unmatched. The CDR3 contains 15 residues. The CDR3 coding sequence is TGCAGCGTTGCCGAGGGACTAGCGGGAGGGGATGAGCAGTTCTTC. Its translation is CSVAEGLAGGDEQFF.

The rearrangement links TRBV27 to TRBJ2-3; D is unresolved. V was shortened by 5 bases and J by 7 bases, with 13 bases between the two germline ends. This CDR3 is 13 amino acids long. Looked up from germline, CDR1 is MNHEY and CDR2 is SMNVEV (reference sequence). For the CDR3, the DNA is TGTGCCAGCAGTCTAACATCCATGAATACGCAGTATTTT. Translation: CASSLTSMNTQYF.

The chain has TRBV11-2 and TRBJ2-7; perhaps D is TRBD1 or TRBD2 (5 bases each). CDR1 SGHAT and CDR2 FQNNGV come from the germline V gene. The CDR3 consists of 15 residues. Trimming left V 5 bases short and J 2 bases short, with 16 bases between. CDR3 nucleotides: TGTGCCAGCAGCCTAAACCGGGGCAAAGCCTACGAGCAGTACTTC. As protein: CASSLNRGKAYEQYF. The whole variable domain, remainder taken from reference TRBV11-2 and TRBJ2-7, is EAGVAQSPRYKIIEKRQSVAFWCNPISGHATLYWYQQILGQGPKLLIQFQNNGVVDDSQLPKDRFSAERLKGVDSTLKIQPAKLEDSAVYLCASSLNRGKAYEQYFGPGTRLTVT.

This chain uses TRBV6-2 or TRBV6-3 with TRBJ2-7, with D perhaps given as TRBD1 or TRBD2 (5 bases each). Trimming shortened V by 5 bases and J by 7 bases, and 18 bases separated the two germline ends. CDR1 and CDR2 from the germline V gene are MNHEY and SVGEGT. The CDR3 has 14 amino acids. This CDR3 reads CASSTHRDLGEQYF. DNA of the CDR3: TGTGCCAGCAGTACTCACCGGGACCTGGGAGAGCAGTACTTC.

This clonotype was counted only a few times. This sequence joins TRBV12-3 or TRBV12-4 and TRBJ2-3; D is uncertain. The V gene lost 4 bases and the J gene lost 6 bases, with 11 bases spanning the gap. This CDR3 comprises 13 residues. Here the CDR3 reads CASSSDRWDTQYF. DNA for the CDR3: TGTGCCAGCAGTTCGGACCGGTGGGATACGCAGTATTTT.

The sample holds a few counts of this clonotype. The chain carries TRBV15 and TRBJ2-7; weak D call: TRBD2 (5 bases). This CDR3 contains 14 residues. Trimming pared 3 bases from V and 6 bases from J, leaving 15 bases between. Germline assignment: CDR1 LNHNV and CDR2 YYDKDF (reference sequence). The CDR3 sequence: CATSSRFGVSEQYF. The CDR3 bases are TGTGCCACCAGCAGTCGATTCGGGGTATCCGAGCAGTACTTC.

V and J are TRBV5-5 and TRBJ2-7; the D is unclear. CDR1 is SGHKS and CDR2 is YYEKEE in the germline V gene (reference sequence). The CDR3 has 14 residues. With 0 bases removed from V and 6 bases from J, the gap between germline ends came to 13 bases. The CDR3 here is CASSLEGRLREQYF. The DNA of the CDR3 is TGTGCCAGCAGCTTGGAGGGAAGGCTTCGCGAGCAGTACTTC.

This clonotype occurred a few times. The chain employs TRBV28 and TRBJ2-3, with D unclear. The CDR3 sequence is 13 residues long. Germline CDR1 is MDHEN and CDR2 is SYDVKM. Trimming shortened V by 7 bases and J by 3 bases, and 11 bases separated the two germline ends. For the CDR3, the DNA is TGTGCCAGCACCTTCCACGAAACAGATACGCAGTATTTT. Translation gives CASTFHETDTQYF.

This clonotype has a handful of counts. V usage is TRBV20-1 and J usage is TRBJ2-3; D uncertain. CDR1 is DFQATT and CDR2 is SNEGSKA in the germline V gene (reference sequence). Trimming removed 8 bases at V and 0 bases at J, with 12 bases between. The CDR3 is 13 amino acids. The CDR3 DNA reads TGCAGTTATACACATTCTAGCACAGATACGCAGTATTTT. It codes for CSYTHSSTDTQYF.

The V call is TRBV6-1, the J call TRBJ1-4, with D unresolved. The ends were cut back, 3 bases at V and 4 bases at J, with 9 bases in the middle. Per the germline V gene, CDR1 is MNHNS and CDR2 is SASEGT. This CDR3 has 14 amino acids. CDR3 nucleotides: TGTGCCAGCAGTGAGAGTCTGGTTAATGAAAAACTGTTTTTT. Encoded protein: CASSESLVNEKLFF.

This clonotype came up a few times. V and J are TRBV20-1 and TRBJ2-5; 7 bases are a match to TRBD2. The V segment lost 1 base and the J segment 4 bases; nucleotides outside the gene matches: 15. The CDR3 runs 17 residues. Germline V CDR1 and CDR2: DFQATT, SNEGSKA (reference sequence). This CDR3 is CSARVGLGTLWGETQYF. In DNA form, the CDR3 reads TGCAGTGCTAGAGTCGGACTAGGGACCCTCTGGGGAGAGACCCAGTACTTC.

About this clonotype: Sequence at one end of the junction differs from germline and may be a read error. V gene TRBV27 combines with J gene TRBJ1-1, with 7 bases that match TRBD1. The CDR3 spans 15 residues. Per the germline V gene, CDR1 is MNHEY and CDR2 is SMNVEV (reference sequence). The CDR3 sequence is CPSSLLGTANTEAFF. The DNA of the CDR3 is TGTCCCAGCAGTTTACTTGGGACAGCGAACACTGAAGCTTTCTTT.

CDR3: CASSLILGSLSYNEQFF. CDR3 nucleotides: TGTGCCAGCAGCTTAATATTAGGGAGTCTCTCCTACAATGAGCAGTTCTTC. This chain connects TRBV7-9 to TRBJ2-1; the D gene is possibly TRBD2 (5 bases). The CDR3 runs to 17 residues. The ends were cut back, 2 bases at V and 0 bases at J, with 14 bases in the middle. Germline V lookup: CDR1 SEHNR, CDR2 FQNEAQ (reference sequence).

This sequence joins TRBV5-1 and TRBJ2-2; D ambiguous. The CDR3 runs to 12 residues. V gave up 6 bases and J gave up 6 bases, with 9 bases separating them. Germline V gene sequence: CDR1 SGHRS, CDR2 YFSETQ. The DNA for the CDR3 is TGCGCCAGCATAGGAAAACCCGGGGAGCTGTTTTTT. Translating it yields CASIGKPGELFF.

The chain carries TRBV4-3 and TRBJ2-2; possible D gene TRBD1, 5 bases. Germline lookup yields CDR1 LGHNA and CDR2 YSLEER. The CDR3 loop spans 14 amino acids. With 6 bases removed from V and 6 bases from J, the gap between germline ends came to 14 bases. The CDR3 nucleotides read TGCGCCAGCAGGGGGCAATCTGCCGCCGGGGAGCTGTTTTTT. Translated, it gives CASRGQSAAGELFF.

This clonotype was seen repeatedly, ten times or more. The chain recombines TRBV5-1 with TRBJ1-1; D may be TRBD1 (5 bases). Germline assignment: CDR1 SGHRS and CDR2 YFSETQ. The CDR3 covers 14 residues. Trimming pared 4 bases from V and 1 base from J, leaving 11 bases between. Written as DNA, the CDR3 is TGCGCCAGCAGCCCCGGTACAGGGAACACTGAAGCTTTCTTT. Protein sequence: CASSPGTGNTEAFF.

This clonotype was observed a handful of times. The chain uses TRBV12-3 or TRBV12-4 and TRBJ1-3, with 12 bases lining up with TRBD1. V lost 2 bases and J lost 4; bases outside the gene matches: 9. This CDR3 is built from 18 residues. The CDR3 loop is CASSLSGTGGRGGNTIYF. The DNA of the CDR3 is TGTGCCAGCAGTTTATCCGGGACAGGGGGCCGCGGAGGAAACACCATATATTTT.

This sequence joins TRBV12-3 or TRBV12-4 and TRBJ1-4; D might be TRBD1 (6 bases). The V and J ends lost 3 bases and 5 bases respectively, with 16 bases between them. The CDR3 sequence is 16 residues long. In DNA, the CDR3 is TGTGCCAGCAGTTTCGGGCAACAGGGAGGCAATGAAAAACTGTTTTTT. Translated, it gives CASSFGQQGGNEKLFF.

In its sample, this clonotype was seen a few times. V and J are TRBV24-1 and TRBJ2-3; D is undetermined. This CDR3 comprises 16 residues. Germline V gives CDR1 KGHDR, CDR2 SFDVKD. Trimming removed 0 bases from V and 0 bases from J, with 9 bases in between. CDR3 DNA: TGTGCCACCAGTGATTTGGCCGGGTTCAGCACAGATACGCAGTATTTT. It encodes CATSDLAGFSTDTQYF.

The chain joins TRBV6-1 to TRBJ2-6; D gene ambiguous. Germline V gene lookup returns CDR1 MNHNS and CDR2 SASEGT. V lost 1 base and J 2 bases, leaving 6 bases between the germline ends. CDR3 size: 15 residues. The CDR3 sequence: CASSEVATGANVLTF. CDR3 DNA: TGTGCCAGCAGTGAAGTGGCTACTGGGGCCAACGTCCTGACTTTC.

The rearrangement uses TRBV7-9 and TRBJ2-5, with 7 nucleotides matching TRBD1. CDR3 length: 15 amino acids. V lost 4 bases, J lost 2 bases, and 7 bases stayed unmatched. In germline, CDR1 is SEHNR, CDR2 FQNEAQ (reference sequence). The CDR3 loop reads CASSWGTVDQETQYF. CDR3 in DNA: TGTGCCAGCAGCTGGGGGACAGTAGATCAAGAGACCCAGTACTTC.

This clonotype was recorded many times. This chain connects TRBV29-1 to TRBJ2-1; TRBD2 might be the D (6 bases). The germline V gene has CDR1 SQVTM and CDR2 ANQGSEA. This CDR3 is built from 14 residues. V lost 8 bases and J lost 1, with 15 bases in between. The DNA for the CDR3 is TGCAGCACTCGAGAACGGGGGTCCTACAATGAGCAGTTCTTC. Translation: CSTRERGSYNEQFF.

This clonotype has more than one count but fewer than ten. The chain recombines TRBV12-3 or TRBV12-4 with TRBJ2-1; 8 nucleotides align to TRBD2. J gave up 0 bases and V 6 bases, and 7 bases lay outside the gene matches. The CDR3 runs to 16 residues. The CDR3 coding sequence is TGTGCCAGCAGGTCCAATAGCGGGGCCTCCTACAATGAGCAGTTCTTC. Its translation is CASRSNSGASYNEQFF.